This TCR beta chain was retrieved from a study of cytomegalovirus exposure and HLA in healthy donors. PCR used 60 Vbeta primers and 13 Jbeta primers. Assay used: immunoSEQ multiplex PCR; TCRdb lists only in-frame clones, some missing. Here the sample spans 95,000 to 110,000 clones, 70% to 85% being singletons. This CDR3 has 18 residues. Germline V lookup: CDR1 MGHRA, CDR2 YSYEKL. V dropped 4 bases and J dropped 1 base, with 23 bases sitting between them. With respect to this clone: Its specificity is unknown.

Study-wide points: Presence/absence comparisons presumed near-even sequencing depth among donors.

The chain has TRBV4-1 and TRBJ2-7; maybe TRBD1 (6 bases). Sequenced sample: PBMCs. This TCR was recovered from a male donor in good health and CMV-seronegative. The CDR3 loop reads CASSPSAWGLQGSYEQYF. CDR3 coding DNA: TGCGCCAGCAGCCCAAGCGCCTGGGGGCTACAAGGTTCCTACGAGCAGTACTTC.